Listed below are T cell receptor beta chains from one sample, sequenced in a study of technical replicates of blood from a few donors. TCRdb's copy holds only in-frame clones and misses some; the assay was immunoSEQ multiplex PCR. This table holds over 90,000 clones, 95% found once. The sequenced sample consisted of T cells isolated from PBMCs. Receptor source: a human donor in good health. CDR3s include the opening cysteine and the closing phenylalanine or tryptophan. The D gene is left open where the match is weak. Some rows mark clone size as missing; the rest say once, few, many or name a class of expanded clone.

d_gene: .; abundance: .; j_gene: TRBJ2-7; v_gene: TRBV5-1; CDR3nt: TGCGCCAGCAGCCGATCACAGGGTCGGGACTACGAGCAGTACTTC; CDR3aa: CASSRSQGRDYEQYF
d_gene: TRBD1; abundance: .; j_gene: TRBJ1-1; v_gene: TRBV5-1; CDR3nt: TGCGCCAGCAGCTTGGGACAGGGGGCATATGAAGCTTTCTTT; CDR3aa: CASSLGQGAYEAFF
d_gene: TRBD2; abundance: .; j_gene: TRBJ2-7; v_gene: TRBV7-8; CDR3nt: TGTGCCAGCGGACTAGTGCTTTCCTACGAGCAGTACTTC; CDR3aa: CASGLVLSYEQYF
d_gene: TRBD2; abundance: .; j_gene: TRBJ2-3; v_gene: TRBV2; CDR3nt: TGTGCCATTGGACTAGCGAGAGATACGCAGTATTTT; CDR3aa: CAIGLARDTQYF
d_gene: TRBD2; abundance: .; j_gene: TRBJ2-7; v_gene: TRBV30; CDR3nt: TGTGCCTGTGGACTAGCCTTATCCTACGAGCAGTACTTC; CDR3aa: CACGLALSYEQYF
d_gene: .; abundance: .; j_gene: TRBJ2-7; v_gene: TRBV29-1; CDR3nt: TGCAGCTTTGGTTCGGGGTCGCGGGCCCGGGACGAGCAGTACTTC; CDR3aa: CSFGSGSRARDEQYF
d_gene: TRBD2; abundance: .; j_gene: TRBJ2-5; v_gene: TRBV4-1; CDR3nt: TGCGCCAGCAGCCAACTAGCGGGGATCCAAGAGACCCAGTACTTC; CDR3aa: CASSQLAGIQETQYF
d_gene: TRBD2; abundance: .; j_gene: TRBJ2-3; v_gene: TRBV5-1; CDR3nt: TGCGCCAGCAGCTTGAGGCTAGCGGGAGGGTTGGGAGATACGCAGTATTTT; CDR3aa: CASSLRLAGGLGDTQYF
d_gene: TRBD2; abundance: .; j_gene: TRBJ2-5; v_gene: TRBV9; CDR3nt: TGTGCCAGCAGCCCATTCTGGGGGCGGGGGGGCGTTGAGACCCAGTACTTC; CDR3aa: CASSPFWGRGGVETQYF
d_gene: .; abundance: .; j_gene: TRBJ2-2; v_gene: TRBV29-1; CDR3nt: TGCAGCGTGGAACAGGGACTGGCCGGGGAGCTGTTTTTT; CDR3aa: CSVEQGLAGELFF
d_gene: TRBD1; abundance: .; j_gene: TRBJ2-5; v_gene: TRBV7-2; CDR3nt: TGTGCCAGCAGGCCGGGACAGACGACCCGAGGGGAGACCCAGTACTTC; CDR3aa: CASRPGQTTRGETQYF
d_gene: .; abundance: .; j_gene: TRBJ1-5; v_gene: TRBV7-3; CDR3nt: TGTGCCAGCAGCTTAAAGGGGGGGTCTCAGCCCCAGCATTTT; CDR3aa: CASSLKGGSQPQHF
d_gene: TRBD1; abundance: .; j_gene: TRBJ2-1; v_gene: TRBV19; CDR3nt: TGTGCCAGTAGGGGGGACAGATTGATCCATGAGCAGTTCTTC; CDR3aa: CASRGDRLIHEQFF
d_gene: .; abundance: .; j_gene: TRBJ2-5; v_gene: TRBV11-3; CDR3nt: TGTGCCAGTAGCAACAGGGTGAAAGAGACCCAGTACTTC; CDR3aa: CASSNRVKETQYF
d_gene: .; abundance: .; j_gene: TRBJ2-2; v_gene: TRBV2; CDR3nt: TGTGCCAGCAGTGAAGACAGGAGCCTCGCCGGGGAGCTGTTTTTT; CDR3aa: CASSEDRSLAGELFF
d_gene: TRBD1; abundance: .; j_gene: TRBJ1-6; v_gene: TRBV27; CDR3nt: TGTGCCAGCAGTTTCTCGCCCGGGACAGGGAGTTCACCCCTCCACTTT; CDR3aa: CASSFSPGTGSSPLHF
d_gene: .; abundance: .; j_gene: TRBJ1-2; v_gene: TRBV2; CDR3nt: TGTGCCAGCAGGCGGGAATCGCTTAACTATGGCTACACCTTC; CDR3aa: CASRRESLNYGYTF
d_gene: .; abundance: .; j_gene: TRBJ1-3; v_gene: TRBV29-1; CDR3nt: TGCAGCGCGTCGACTGCTCCCGGAAACACCATATATTTT; CDR3aa: CSASTAPGNTIYF
d_gene: TRBD1; abundance: .; j_gene: TRBJ1-4; v_gene: TRBV7-6; CDR3nt: TGTGCCAGCAGCTTAGATTTCGGGACAGCTAATGAAAAACTGTTTTTT; CDR3aa: CASSLDFGTANEKLFF
d_gene: .; abundance: .; j_gene: TRBJ1-2; v_gene: TRBV6-5; CDR3nt: TGTGCCAGCAGTTACTCAGGGGTATCTGGCTACACCTTC; CDR3aa: CASSYSGVSGYTF
d_gene: TRBD1; abundance: once; j_gene: TRBJ1-1; v_gene: TRBV5-1; CDR3nt: TGCGCCAGCAGCCCGGGACAGCCGAACACTGAAGCTTTCTTT; CDR3aa: CASSPGQPNTEAFF
d_gene: TRBD1; abundance: .; j_gene: TRBJ1-1; v_gene: TRBV30; CDR3nt: TGTGCCTGGACCATTGGGACAGGCCGAGCTGAAGCTTTCTTT; CDR3aa: CAWTIGTGRAEAFF
d_gene: TRBD2; abundance: .; j_gene: TRBJ2-1; v_gene: TRBV30; CDR3nt: TGTGCCTGGAGTGTTGGGGCGGGGGGTATCTACAATGAGCAGTTCTTC; CDR3aa: CAWSVGAGGIYNEQFF
d_gene: .; abundance: .; j_gene: TRBJ2-1; v_gene: TRBV10-1; CDR3nt: TGCGCCAGCAGGGGGACTTCCGGGGATGAGCAGTTCTTC; CDR3aa: CASRGTSGDEQFF
d_gene: .; abundance: .; j_gene: TRBJ2-7; v_gene: TRBV20-1; CDR3nt: TGCAGTGGAGGTACCTCCTACGAGCAGTACTTC; CDR3aa: CSGGTSYEQYF
d_gene: TRBD2; abundance: .; j_gene: TRBJ2-1; v_gene: TRBV4-1; CDR3nt: TGCGCCAGCACCTTACTAGCGGGAGACGAGCAGTTCTTC; CDR3aa: CASTLLAGDEQFF
d_gene: TRBD2; abundance: .; j_gene: TRBJ2-1; v_gene: TRBV10-3; CDR3nt: TGTGCCATTCAGGGGACTAGCGGCTCCTCCTACAATGAGCAGTTCTTC; CDR3aa: CAIQGTSGSSYNEQFF
d_gene: TRBD2; abundance: once; j_gene: TRBJ2-7; v_gene: TRBV5-1; CDR3nt: TGCGCCAGCAGCTTAGGGGCGGGAGTGGACGAGCAGTACTTC; CDR3aa: CASSLGAGVDEQYF
d_gene: TRBD2; abundance: .; j_gene: TRBJ2-3; v_gene: TRBV2; CDR3nt: TGTGCCAGCAGTGATGGAGCGGGGGGTCCAGATACGCAGTATTTT; CDR3aa: CASSDGAGGPDTQYF
d_gene: .; abundance: .; j_gene: TRBJ2-6; v_gene: TRBV15; CDR3nt: TGTGCCACCAGCCAGGTTTCTGGGGCCAACGTCCTGACTTTC; CDR3aa: CATSQVSGANVLTF
d_gene: TRBD2; abundance: .; j_gene: TRBJ2-1; v_gene: TRBV2; CDR3nt: TGTGCCAGCAGGACTAGCGGGGGCAATGAGCAGTTCTTC; CDR3aa: CASRTSGGNEQFF
d_gene: .; abundance: .; j_gene: TRBJ2-3; v_gene: TRBV11-3; CDR3nt: TGTGCCAGCAGCTTAGATGCCAGGGTGGCAGATACGCAGTATTTT; CDR3aa: CASSLDARVADTQYF
d_gene: .; abundance: .; j_gene: TRBJ1-6; v_gene: TRBV30; CDR3nt: TGTGCCTGGAGTCTTAGATTATTGAGCTCCTATAATTCACCCCTCCACTTT; CDR3aa: CAWSLRLLSSYNSPLHF
d_gene: TRBD2; abundance: .; j_gene: TRBJ2-7; v_gene: TRBV6-4; CDR3nt: TGTGCCAGCAGTGAATCTCTAGCGGGAGGGCCTTCAGCCTGCTACGAGCAGTACTTC; CDR3aa: CASSESLAGGPSACYEQYF
d_gene: TRBD1; abundance: .; j_gene: TRBJ2-2; v_gene: TRBV7-9; CDR3nt: TGTGCCAGCAGCCAACCGGGACAGGGGGCTTCCGGGGAGCTGTTTTTT; CDR3aa: CASSQPGQGASGELFF
d_gene: .; abundance: .; j_gene: TRBJ2-1; v_gene: TRBV2; CDR3nt: TGTGCCAGCAGGTTCAGGTCGACGGCGAACAATGAGCAGTTCTTC; CDR3aa: CASRFRSTANNEQFF
d_gene: .; abundance: once; j_gene: TRBJ2-5; v_gene: TRBV7-7; CDR3nt: TGTGCCAGCAGCTTAGGCGGGACGCCCGCCGGGGAGACCCAGTACTTC; CDR3aa: CASSLGGTPAGETQYF
d_gene: TRBD2; abundance: .; j_gene: TRBJ2-5; v_gene: TRBV9; CDR3nt: TGTGCCAGCAGCGTAGCCCCCATAGCGGGGGGGATAGAGACCCAGTACTTC; CDR3aa: CASSVAPIAGGIETQYF
d_gene: TRBD1; abundance: .; j_gene: TRBJ1-3; v_gene: TRBV5-1; CDR3nt: TGCGCCAGCAGCGGAACCCAGGGGGCGCCTGGAAACACCATATATTTT; CDR3aa: CASSGTQGAPGNTIYF
d_gene: .; abundance: .; j_gene: TRBJ2-7; v_gene: TRBV4-2; CDR3nt: TGTGCCAGCAGCCAAGCCGGGAGCACTCTGGGGTTGAGCTCCTACGAGCAGTACTTC; CDR3aa: CASSQAGSTLGLSSYEQYF
d_gene: TRBD1; abundance: .; j_gene: TRBJ1-1; v_gene: TRBV7-8; CDR3nt: TGTGCCAGCAGCGGGGGACAGGGTATGGGGTACACTGAAGCTTTCTTT; CDR3aa: CASSGGQGMGYTEAFF
d_gene: .; abundance: few; j_gene: TRBJ2-3; v_gene: TRBV6-1; CDR3nt: TGTGCCAGCAACCTCCCTCGGAGTGGCACAGATACGCAGTATTTT; CDR3aa: CASNLPRSGTDTQYF
d_gene: TRBD1; abundance: .; j_gene: TRBJ2-3; v_gene: TRBV4-2; CDR3nt: TGTGCCAGCAGCCAGGGACAGGGCGACCCCACAGATACGCAGTATTTT; CDR3aa: CASSQGQGDPTDTQYF
d_gene: .; abundance: .; j_gene: TRBJ2-5; v_gene: TRBV6-5; CDR3nt: TGTGCCAGCAGCTTAACAGGGTATTACCAAGAGACCCAGTACTTC; CDR3aa: CASSLTGYYQETQYF
d_gene: .; abundance: .; j_gene: TRBJ2-3; v_gene: TRBV11-2; CDR3nt: TGTGCCAGCAGCTTAGCCCCCAGGGGTGGGACAGATACGCAGTATTTT; CDR3aa: CASSLAPRGGTDTQYF
d_gene: .; abundance: .; j_gene: TRBJ1-1; v_gene: TRBV27; CDR3nt: TGTGCCAGCAACTTCCTCGCGGGACCCACTGAAGCTTTCTTT; CDR3aa: CASNFLAGPTEAFF
d_gene: TRBD1; abundance: .; j_gene: TRBJ2-7; v_gene: TRBV4-1; CDR3nt: TGCGCCAGCAGCCAGGTTAGGACAGGGACCTACGAGCAGTACTTC; CDR3aa: CASSQVRTGTYEQYF
d_gene: .; abundance: .; j_gene: TRBJ2-7; v_gene: TRBV5-1; CDR3nt: TGCGCCAGCAGCGTTACCAAACGGGGCTCCTACGAGCAGTACTTC; CDR3aa: CASSVTKRGSYEQYF
d_gene: .; abundance: few; j_gene: TRBJ1-1; v_gene: TRBV21-1; CDR3nt: TGTGCCAGCAGCAAAGGCGGGCGGGGCAGGGGGCCTCTGGAGAACACTGAAGCTTTCTTT; CDR3aa: CASSKGGRGRGPLENTEAFF
d_gene: TRBD1; abundance: .; j_gene: TRBJ2-5; v_gene: TRBV5-1; CDR3nt: TGCGCCAGCAAGGCGACAGGGGCGAGAACAGAGACCCAGTACTTC; CDR3aa: CASKATGARTETQYF
d_gene: .; abundance: .; j_gene: TRBJ1-5; v_gene: TRBV28; CDR3nt: TGTGCCAGCAGGGTTTTAGAGCCCCAGCATTTT; CDR3aa: CASRVLEPQHF